The entry below describes one T cell receptor beta chain. The record originates from a study of blood T cell repertoires in COVID-19. About the research overall: The United States, Italy and Spain supplied acute and convalescent COVID-19 samples.

Repertoires were generated with immunoSEQ multiplex PCR, while TCRdb's copy carries only in-frame clones and drops some. The profile shows around 95,000 clones, 90% of them singletons. J gave up 0 bases and V 4 bases, and 6 bases lay outside the gene matches. This CDR3 spans 15 amino acids. CDR1 and CDR2 from the germline V gene are SGHDT and YYEEEE. This sequence originates from a man aged 45-60 years with acute or convalescent COVID-19. The rearrangement uses TRBV5-6 and TRBJ2-5; TRBD1 agrees at 7 bases. Sequencing used peripheral blood. The CDR3 DNA reads TGTGCCAGCAGCAGTTTACAGGGGAACCAAGAGACCCAGTACTTC. Translated, it gives CASSSLQGNQETQYF.